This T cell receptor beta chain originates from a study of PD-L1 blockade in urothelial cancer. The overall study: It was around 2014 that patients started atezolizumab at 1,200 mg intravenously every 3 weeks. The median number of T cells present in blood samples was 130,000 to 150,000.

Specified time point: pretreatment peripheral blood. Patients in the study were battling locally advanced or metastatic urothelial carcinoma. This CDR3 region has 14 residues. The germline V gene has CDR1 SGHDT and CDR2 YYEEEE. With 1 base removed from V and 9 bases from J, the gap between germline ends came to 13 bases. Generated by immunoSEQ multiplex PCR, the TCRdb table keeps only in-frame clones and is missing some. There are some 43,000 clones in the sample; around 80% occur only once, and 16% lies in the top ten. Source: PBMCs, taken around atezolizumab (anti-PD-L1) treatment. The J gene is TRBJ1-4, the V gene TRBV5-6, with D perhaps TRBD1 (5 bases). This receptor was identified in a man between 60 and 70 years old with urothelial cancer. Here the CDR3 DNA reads TGTGCCAGCAGCTTGACCGCGGGGCCGAAAAAACTGTTTTTT. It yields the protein CASSLTAGPKKLFF.